What follows are 5 T cell receptor beta chains derived from one specimen sequenced in a study of cytomegalovirus exposure and HLA in healthy donors. Researchers ran the PCR with 60 Vbeta and 13 Jbeta primers. Assay: immunoSEQ multiplex PCR; the TCRdb copy retains only in-frame clones and omits some. This table has 65,000 to 100,000 clones, 75% to 80% appearing once. The sequenced material came from PBMCs. These receptor sequences come from a female donor in good health and CMV-seronegative.

This clone was observed a few times. The chain uses TRBV5-6 and TRBJ1-1, with D possibly TRBD1 on 5 matching bases. V lost 2 bases and J lost 7, with 12 bases in between. The V gene's germline CDR1 is SGHDT and CDR2 YYEEEE. The CDR3 runs to 13 residues. As DNA, the CDR3 is TGTGCCAGCAGCTTTACGGGGGACGGTGAAGCTTTCTTT. Translated: CASSFTGDGEAFF.

Notes on this clone: In the same sample, other DNA sequences code for this CDR3. This rearrangement joins TRBV6-5 to TRBJ1-5; the D is unclear. Germline V gene lookup returns CDR1 MNHEY and CDR2 SVGAGI. The ends were cut back, 0 bases at V and 2 bases at J, with 5 bases in the middle. There are 14 residues in the CDR3. CDR3 sequence: CASSYSGGNQPQHF. The CDR3 DNA reads as TGTGCCAGCAGTTACTCGGGCGGCAATCAGCCCCAGCATTTT.

V and J are TRBV6-5 and TRBJ2-5, with D tentatively TRBD2 (6 bases). Germline-derived CDR1 and CDR2 are MNHEY and SVGAGI. The CDR3 is 14 amino acids. The ends were cut back, 6 bases at V and 1 base at J, with 12 bases in the middle. This CDR3 is CASRRPGGQETQYF. The CDR3, as DNA: TGTGCCAGCAGACGACCCGGGGGCCAAGAGACCCAGTACTTC.

In its sample, this clone was seen once. The chain combines TRBV7-9 with TRBJ1-1; 8 bases match TRBD1. Germline trimming cut 4 bases from V and 3 bases from J; bases unmatched to any gene: 10. The CDR3 length is 16 residues. CDR1 and CDR2 (germline): SEHNR, FQNEAQ (reference sequence). CDR3 nucleotides: TGTGCCAGCAGCTCGAGCAGACAGGGGAAGGACACTGAAGCTTTCTTT. It is translated as CASSSSRQGKDTEAFF. Looking up the rest from reference TRBV7-9 and TRBJ1-1 gives the full variable domain: DTGVSQNPRHKITKRGQNVTFRCDPISEHNRLYWYRQTLGQGPEFLTYFQNEAQLEKSRLLSDRFSAERPKGSFSTLEIQRTEQGDSAMYLCASSSSRQGKDTEAFFGQGTRLTVV.

The CDR3 sequence: CASSPGDSSLRAFF. The CDR3 bases are TGTGCCAGCTCACCGGGTGATAGCTCCCTGAGAGCTTTCTTT. The rearrangement links TRBV18 to TRBJ1-1; the D is unclear. The CDR3 runs to 14 residues. Trimming took off 3 bases at V and 10 bases at J, with 18 bases between the two ends. Germline V lookup: CDR1 KGHSH, CDR2 LQKENI. Combining the CDR3 with reference TRBV18 and TRBJ1-1 gives the whole variable domain NAGVMQNPRHLVRRRGQEARLRCSPMKGHSHVYWYRQLPEEGLKFMVYLQKENIIDESGMPKERFSAEFPKEGPSILRIQQVVRGDSAAYFCASSPGDSSLRAFFGQGTRLTVV.